The 15 T cell receptor beta chains below were found in one sample sequenced in a study of T cells in localized non-small cell lung cancer. Generated by immunoSEQ multiplex PCR, the TCRdb table keeps only in-frame clones and is missing some. There are some 700 clones in the sample; around 25% occur only once, and 6.4% lies in the top ten. The sequencing here drew on lung tumor tissue, taken before any cancer treatment. Source of these receptors: a woman aged 40-70 years with stage III lung adenocarcinoma.

This clone showed up just a few times. This chain uses TRBV11-3 with TRBJ2-3; D perhaps matches TRBD2 (5 bases). Trimming took off 3 bases at V and 2 bases at J, with 9 bases between the two ends. The CDR3 spans 14 residues. Germline V gene lookup returns CDR1 SGHNT and CDR2 YENEEA. The CDR3: CASSFDYLTDTQYF. DNA of the CDR3: TGTGCCAGCAGCTTTGACTACCTCACAGATACGCAGTATTTT.

Sample share makes this clone large. The chain joins TRBV13 to TRBJ1-3, with D unresolved. The V gene's germline CDR1 is PRHDT and CDR2 FYEKMQ (reference sequence). The length of the CDR3 is 13 residues. Trimming cost V 1 base and J 1 base, with 2 bases left between them. The CDR3 DNA is TGTGCCAGCAGCTTAGATTCTGGAAACACCATATATTTT. Translating gives CASSLDSGNTIYF.

This clone appeared a few times. The chain uses TRBV6-8 and TRBJ1-1, with 7 bases that match TRBD1. Germline values: CDR1 MNHGY, CDR2 SAAAGT. Losses at the gene ends were 7 bases for V and 7 bases for J; bases not matched to a gene: 6. The CDR3 covers 12 residues. The CDR3 region is CASKRQGGEAFF. CDR3 sequence (DNA): TGTGCCAGCAAAAGACAGGGAGGTGAAGCTTTCTTT.

The V gene is TRBV25-1, the J gene TRBJ2-1; D is perhaps TRBD1 (5 bases). There are 14 residues in the CDR3. Germline CDR1 and CDR2: MGHDK and SYGVNS. Trimming cost V 5 bases and J 0 bases, with 8 bases left between them. CDR3 nucleotide sequence: TGTGCCAGCAGTCACAGGAGCTCCTACAATGAGCAGTTCTTC. Protein sequence: CASSHRSSYNEQFF.

Sample share makes this clone medium-sized. The chain links TRBV11-3 to TRBJ2-7, with D possibly matching TRBD2 (6 bases). V was cut by 4 bases and J by 6 bases, with 16 bases left in between. There are 14 residues in the CDR3. Germline loops: CDR1 SGHNT, CDR2 YENEEA. The CDR3 sequence is CASSYSGRGSEQYF. CDR3 bases: TGTGCCAGCAGCTATAGCGGTAGGGGATCCGAGCAGTACTTC.

Here the CDR3 DNA reads TGTGCCAGCAGTCTGACTAGCGGGAGTGGGTACGAGCAGTACTTC. Amino acids: CASSLTSGSGYEQYF. The rearrangement uses TRBV6-8 and TRBJ2-7; TRBD2 matches 12 bases. This CDR3 contains 15 residues. From germline, CDR1 is MNHGY and CDR2 SAAAGT. The ends lost 5 bases at V and 4 bases at J; junction bases unmatched: 6.

There are a few counts of this clone. The CDR3 here is CASRTTLASLYNEQFF. The CDR3 nucleotides are TGTGCCAGTAGGACCACCCTAGCGAGCCTATACAATGAGCAGTTCTTC. The chain carries TRBV19 and TRBJ2-1; D might be TRBD2 (6 bases). The V and J ends lost 6 bases and 4 bases respectively, with 19 bases between them. Germline CDR1 and CDR2: LNHDA and SQIVND (reference sequence). The CDR3 length is 16 residues.

Judged by abundance, this clone is large. Here the CDR3 reads CASNRQALYGYTF. In DNA form, the CDR3 reads TGTGCCAGCAACCGACAGGCCCTCTATGGCTACACCTTC. V and J are TRBV28 and TRBJ1-2; D is possibly TRBD1 (6 bases). The CDR3 length is 13 residues. Germline values: CDR1 MDHEN, CDR2 SYDVKM. The V end lost 7 bases, the J end lost 4 bases, and 13 bases lay between the germline ends.

The chain uses TRBV28 and TRBJ2-3; D is possibly TRBD1 or TRBD2 (5 bases each). CDR1 is MDHEN and CDR2 is SYDVKM in the germline V gene. With 3 bases removed from V and 0 bases from J, the gap between germline ends came to 7 bases. The CDR3 totals 14 residues. DNA for the CDR3: TGTGCCAGCAGTTTGAGGGGAAGCACAGATACGCAGTATTTT. Its translation: CASSLRGSTDTQYF. Based on the CDR3 plus reference TRBV28 and TRBJ2-3, the full variable domain is DVKVTQSSRYLVKRTGEKVFLECVQDMDHENMFWYRQDPGLGLRLIYFSYDVKMKEKGDIPEGYSVSREKKERFSLILESASTNQTSMYLCASSLRGSTDTQYFGPGTRLTVL.

The table lists this clone with a few counts. The V gene is TRBV11-3, the J gene TRBJ2-1; perhaps TRBD2 as D (7 bases). The CDR3 sequence is 16 residues long. CDR1 is SGHNT, CDR2 YENEEA, per germline. Trimming removed 3 bases from V and 5 bases from J, with 17 bases in between. CDR3 DNA: TGTGCCAGCAGCTTGTTTCGGGGGGCGCTGGACAATGAGCAGTTCTTC. Residues: CASSLFRGALDNEQFF.

The chain joins TRBV6-8 to TRBJ2-5, with D perhaps matching TRBD2 (7 bases). The CDR3 covers 15 residues. Trimming stripped 10 bases from V and 3 bases from J, with 21 bases between. In germline, CDR1 is MNHGY, CDR2 SAAAGT. The CDR3, as DNA: TGTGCCATCAGCCCTGACAGAGGGGGGGAAGAGACCCAGTACTTC. The encoded protein is CAISPDRGGEETQYF.

This chain connects TRBV19 to TRBJ2-5; a weak D match, TRBD2 (6 bases). Germline V lookup: CDR1 LNHDA, CDR2 SQIVND (reference sequence). This CDR3 spans 13 amino acids. V was pared by 9 bases and J by 4 bases, with 15 bases between. This CDR3 is CASAWDGGETQYF. The DNA for the CDR3 is TGTGCCAGCGCCTGGGACGGGGGAGAGACCCAGTACTTC.

This clone was seen more than once but under ten times. The CDR3 is CASSPLADTQYF. The CDR3 DNA sequence: TGTGCCAGCAGCCCCCTAGCAGATACGCAGTATTTT. This rearrangement joins TRBV6-8 to TRBJ2-3; no clear D. Germline V gives CDR1 MNHGY, CDR2 SAAAGT. V shed 6 bases and J shed 4 bases, with 8 bases lying between them. The CDR3 covers 12 residues.

In this sample, this clone turned up a few times. This chain connects TRBV28 to TRBJ2-1; TRBD1 is a possible D gene (6 bases). The germline V gene encodes CDR1 MDHEN and CDR2 SYDVKM. CDR3 length: 14 residues. The V and J ends lost 8 bases and 0 bases respectively, with 11 bases between them. CDR3 DNA: TGTGCCAGCGACCAAGGGGGCTCCTACAATGAGCAGTTCTTC. Translating gives CASDQGGSYNEQFF.

The rearrangement links TRBV9 to TRBJ2-7; 7 bases line up with TRBD2. The CDR3 is made up of 14 amino acids. Germline trimming cut 5 bases from V and 3 bases from J; bases unmatched to any gene: 8. Germline V gene sequence: CDR1 SGDLS, CDR2 YYNGEE. For the CDR3, the DNA is TGTGCCAGCAGGGCTAAGGGCGGGGGCTACGAGCAGTACTTC. It codes for CASRAKGGGYEQYF.